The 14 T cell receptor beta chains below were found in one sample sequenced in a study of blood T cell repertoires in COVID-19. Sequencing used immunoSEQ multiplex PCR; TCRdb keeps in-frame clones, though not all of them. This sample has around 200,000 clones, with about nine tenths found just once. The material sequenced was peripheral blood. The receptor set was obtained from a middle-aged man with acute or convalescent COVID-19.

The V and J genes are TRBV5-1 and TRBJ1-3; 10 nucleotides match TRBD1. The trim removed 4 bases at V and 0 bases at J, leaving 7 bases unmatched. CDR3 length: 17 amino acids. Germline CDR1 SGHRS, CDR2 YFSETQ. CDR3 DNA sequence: TGCGCCAGCAGCAGGACGACAGGGGGCAGCTCTGGAAACACCATATATTTT. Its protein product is CASSRTTGGSSGNTIYF.

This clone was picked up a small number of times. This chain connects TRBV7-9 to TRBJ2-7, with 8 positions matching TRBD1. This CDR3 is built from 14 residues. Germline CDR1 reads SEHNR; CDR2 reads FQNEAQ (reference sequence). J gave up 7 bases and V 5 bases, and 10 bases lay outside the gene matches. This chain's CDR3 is CASSPQGQVGEQYF. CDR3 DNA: TGTGCCAGCAGCCCACAGGGACAGGTAGGGGAGCAGTACTTC.

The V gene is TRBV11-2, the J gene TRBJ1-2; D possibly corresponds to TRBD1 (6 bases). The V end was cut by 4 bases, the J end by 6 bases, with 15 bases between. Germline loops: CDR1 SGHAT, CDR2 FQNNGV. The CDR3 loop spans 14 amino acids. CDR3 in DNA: TGTGCCAGCAGCTCCCCCGGGGGGCGCGATGGCTACACCTTC. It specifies CASSSPGGRDGYTF.

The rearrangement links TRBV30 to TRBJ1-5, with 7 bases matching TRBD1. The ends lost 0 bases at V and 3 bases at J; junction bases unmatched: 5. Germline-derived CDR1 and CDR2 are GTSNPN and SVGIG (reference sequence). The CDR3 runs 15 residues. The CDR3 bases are TGTGCCTGGAGTGTACGGGACAGCATCAATCAGCCCCAGCATTTT. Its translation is CAWSVRDSINQPQHF.

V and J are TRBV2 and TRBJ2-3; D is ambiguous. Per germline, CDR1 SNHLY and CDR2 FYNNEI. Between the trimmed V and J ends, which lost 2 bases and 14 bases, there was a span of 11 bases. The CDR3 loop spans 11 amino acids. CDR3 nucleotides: TGTGCCAGCAGTGAAAGGTACCCTAGGTATTTT. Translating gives CASSERYPRYF.

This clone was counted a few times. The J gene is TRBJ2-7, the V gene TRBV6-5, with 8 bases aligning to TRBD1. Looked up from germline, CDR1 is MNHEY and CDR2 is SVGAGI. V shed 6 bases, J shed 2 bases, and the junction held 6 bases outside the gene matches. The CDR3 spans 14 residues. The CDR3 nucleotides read TGTGCCAGCAGCCTCAGGGGGCCGACCTACGAGCAGTACTTC. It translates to CASSLRGPTYEQYF.

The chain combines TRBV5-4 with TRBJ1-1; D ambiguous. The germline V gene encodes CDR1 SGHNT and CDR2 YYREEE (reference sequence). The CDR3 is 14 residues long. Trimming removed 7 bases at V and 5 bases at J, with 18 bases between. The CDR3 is CASAPGPPTTEAFF. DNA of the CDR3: TGTGCCAGCGCACCGGGTCCCCCTACTACTGAAGCTTTCTTT.

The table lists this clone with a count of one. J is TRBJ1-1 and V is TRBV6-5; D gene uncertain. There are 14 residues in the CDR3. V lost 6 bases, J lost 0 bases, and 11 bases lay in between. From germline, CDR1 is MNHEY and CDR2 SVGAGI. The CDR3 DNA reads TGTGCCAGCAGACAACAGATCATGAACACTGAAGCTTTCTTT. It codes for CASRQQIMNTEAFF.

CDR3 DNA: TGTGCCAGCAGCTTAAACCCCAGCGGGGAGCTGTTTTTT. Amino acids: CASSLNPSGELFF. This sequence joins TRBV7-2 and TRBJ2-2, with no clear D. The germline V gene encodes CDR1 SGHTA and CDR2 FQGNSA. Trimming pared 2 bases from V and 7 bases from J, leaving 8 bases between. The CDR3 is 13 residues long.

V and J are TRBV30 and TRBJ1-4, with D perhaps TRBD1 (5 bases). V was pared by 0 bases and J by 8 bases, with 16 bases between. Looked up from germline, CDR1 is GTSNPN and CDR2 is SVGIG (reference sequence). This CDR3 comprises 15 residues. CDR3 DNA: TGTGCCTGGAGTGTACTTCGCCAGGGTCGGGAAAAACTGTTTTTT. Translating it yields CAWSVLRQGREKLFF. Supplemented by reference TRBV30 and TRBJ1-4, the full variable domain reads SQTIHQWPATLVQPVGSPLSLECTVEGTSNPNLYWYRQAAGRGLQLLFYSVGIGQISSEVPQNLSASRPQDRQFILSSKKLLLSDSGFYLCAWSVLRQGREKLFFGSGTQLSVL.

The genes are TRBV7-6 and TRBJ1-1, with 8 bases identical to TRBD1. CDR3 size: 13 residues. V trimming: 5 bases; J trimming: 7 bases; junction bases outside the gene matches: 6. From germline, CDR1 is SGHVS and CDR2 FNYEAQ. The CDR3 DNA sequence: TGTGCCAGCAGCCCAGGACAGGGCGATGAAGCTTTCTTT. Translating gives CASSPGQGDEAFF.

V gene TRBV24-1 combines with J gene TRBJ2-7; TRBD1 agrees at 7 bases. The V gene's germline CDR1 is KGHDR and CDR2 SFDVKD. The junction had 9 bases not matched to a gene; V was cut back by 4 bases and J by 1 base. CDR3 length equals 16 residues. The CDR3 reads CATSDWDRKASYEQYF. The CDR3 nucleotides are TGTGCCACCAGTGACTGGGACAGAAAAGCGTCCTACGAGCAGTACTTC.

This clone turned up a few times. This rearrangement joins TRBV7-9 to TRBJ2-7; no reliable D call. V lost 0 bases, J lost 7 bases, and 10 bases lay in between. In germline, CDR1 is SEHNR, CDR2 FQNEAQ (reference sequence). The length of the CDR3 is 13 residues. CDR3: CASSLARTWEQYF. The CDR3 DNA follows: TGTGCCAGCAGCTTAGCGCGTACCTGGGAGCAGTACTTC.

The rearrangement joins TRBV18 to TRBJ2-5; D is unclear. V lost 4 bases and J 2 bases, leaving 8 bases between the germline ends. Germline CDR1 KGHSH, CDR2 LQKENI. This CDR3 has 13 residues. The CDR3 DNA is TGTGCCAGCTCACGGGCAGTTCAAGAGACCCAGTACTTC. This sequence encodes CASSRAVQETQYF. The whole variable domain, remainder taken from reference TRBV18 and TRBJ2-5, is NAGVMQNPRHLVRRRGQEARLRCSPMKGHSHVYWYRQLPEEGLKFMVYLQKENIIDESGMPKERFSAEFPKEGPSILRIQQVVRGDSAAYFCASSRAVQETQYFGPGTRLLVL.